A single sample gave rise to the 8 T cell receptor beta chains below, sequenced in a study of CD8+ T cells in alopecia areata. RNA extraction was followed by reverse transcription into cDNA, which acted as the sequencing template. Measured with immunoSEQ multiplex PCR; TCRdb has only the in-frame clones, and not every one. The profile shows 100,000 to 120,000 clones, 55% to 60% of them singletons. The sample was NKG2D-low CD8+ T cells sorted from blood. All receptors come from a human donor with alopecia areata.

This clone came up many times. This rearrangement joins TRBV5-4 to TRBJ2-3; D call uncertain. Trimming took off 2 bases at V and 1 base at J, with 11 bases between the two ends. The CDR3 runs 15 residues. The germline CDR1 and CDR2 sequences are SGHNT and YYREEE (reference sequence). The CDR3 sequence is CASSFGPGRTDTQYF. In nucleotides, the CDR3 is TGTGCCAGCAGCTTCGGGCCTGGACGCACAGATACGCAGTATTTT. The entire variable domain, with the rest obtained from reference TRBV5-4 and TRBJ2-3, is as follows: ETGVTQSPTHLIKTRGQQVTLRCSSQSGHNTVSWYQQALGQGPQFIFQYYREEENGRGNFPPRFSGLQFPNYSSELNVNALELDDSALYLCASSFGPGRTDTQYFGPGTRLTVL.

The V call is TRBV19, the J call TRBJ2-1, with 8 bases aligning to TRBD2. This CDR3 has 16 amino acids. Germline V gene lookup returns CDR1 LNHDA and CDR2 SQIVND (reference sequence). With 5 bases clipped from V and 8 bases from J, the junction kept 14 bases outside the gene matches. In DNA, the CDR3 is TGTGCCAGTAGTGCTAGCGGGCCGATCCCAATTGATGAGCAGTTCTTC. The encoded protein is CASSASGPIPIDEQFF.

The chain links TRBV7-9 to TRBJ1-5; D is ambiguous. The CDR3 is 14 residues long. Germline V gene sequence: CDR1 SEHNR, CDR2 FQNEAQ (reference sequence). V lost 5 bases and J 3 bases, leaving 11 bases between the germline ends. CDR3 nucleotide sequence: TGTGCCAGCAGCCACGGGAGGGCCAATCAGCCCCAGCATTTT. It codes for CASSHGRANQPQHF.

The CDR3 region is CASSLDYRTFF. The CDR3, as DNA: TGCGCCAGCAGCCTGGACTATAGAACGTTCTTC. This chain connects TRBV5-1 to TRBJ2-1; D perhaps matches TRBD2 (6 bases). This CDR3 comprises 11 residues. Germline-derived CDR1 and CDR2 are SGHRS and YFSETQ. Trimming shortened V by 4 bases and J by 15 bases, and 14 bases separated the two germline ends.

The rearrangement joins TRBV11-2 to TRBJ2-7; D gene unclear. Germline CDR1 reads SGHAT; CDR2 reads FQNNGV. The V end was cut by 3 bases, the J end by 2 bases, with 5 bases between. The CDR3 covers 12 residues. CDR3 sequence (DNA): TGTGCCAGCAGCTTTATGACCTACGAGCAGTACTTC. Amino acids: CASSFMTYEQYF. Full variable domain (missing parts from reference TRBV11-2 and TRBJ2-7): EAGVAQSPRYKIIEKRQSVAFWCNPISGHATLYWYQQILGQGPKLLIQFQNNGVVDDSQLPKDRFSAERLKGVDSTLKIQPAKLEDSAVYLCASSFMTYEQYFGPGTRLTVT.

The chain recombines TRBV7-6 with TRBJ2-1; 7 bases are shared with TRBD1. V was pared by 6 bases and J by 4 bases, with 6 bases of the junction left unmatched. CDR1 is SGHVS, CDR2 FNYEAQ, per germline. The CDR3 runs 14 residues. CDR3 sequence reads: CASRGQPNYNEQFF. For the CDR3, the DNA is TGTGCCAGCAGGGGACAGCCCAATTACAATGAGCAGTTCTTC.

The table lists this clone with a few counts. The chain links TRBV14 to TRBJ2-7; D remains ambiguous. This CDR3 region has 12 residues. Germline-derived CDR1 and CDR2 are SGHDN and FVKESK. The germline V and J ends were trimmed by 0 bases and 4 bases, with 4 bases remaining between them. The CDR3 reads CASSQDGYEQYF. The CDR3 coding sequence is TGTGCCAGCAGCCAAGATGGGTACGAGCAGTACTTC. Full variable domain (rest looked up from reference TRBV14 and TRBJ2-7): EAGVTQFPSHSVIEKGQTVTLRCDPISGHDNLYWYRRVMGKEIKFLLHFVKESKQDESGMPNNRFLAERTGGTYSTLKVQPAELEDSGVYFCASSQDGYEQYFGPGTRLTVT.

The CDR3 protein is CASSLGGGSGELFF. CDR3 coding DNA: TGTGCCAGCAGCTTGGGAGGAGGGTCCGGGGAGCTGTTTTTT. V usage is TRBV5-6 and J usage is TRBJ2-2, with D possibly being TRBD2 (6 bases). Per germline, CDR1 SGHDT and CDR2 YYEEEE. The CDR3 consists of 14 residues. V gave up 0 bases and J gave up 6 bases, with 9 bases separating them.